The 31 T cell receptor beta chains in this list originate from one sample, sequenced in a study of low-dose radiotherapy and immunotherapy resistance in tumors. As for time point: after trial treatment. Stated treatment: LDRT plus nivolumab, ipilimumab, low-dose cyclophosphamide and aspirin (RACIN trial). With TRAV- and TRBV-specific primers, first-strand cDNA was made, covering the alpha and beta chains. TCR amplification involved around 22 PCR cycles with a constant-region primer and V-primer adapter. TCRdb analysed the reads with MiXCR anew, one entry per CDR3 protein. The table has tens of thousands of distinct CDR3 sequences, 20% seen once. Specimen: PBMCs, collected after low-dose radiotherapy plus immunotherapy. Every receptor here comes from a female donor with ovarian cancer.

This clonotype was seen at least ten times. The junction departs from germline at one end; a sequencing error may be responsible. The chain couples TRBV5-1 to TRBJ2-3, with TRBD2 identical over 7 bases. From germline, CDR1 is SGHRS and CDR2 YFSETQ. CDR3 length equals 15 residues. The DNA for the CDR3 is TGTGCCAGCAGCTTATCCGGGGGAGGGACAGATACGCAGTATTTT. It translates to CASSLSGGGTDTQYF.

The chain recombines TRBV29-1 with TRBJ2-2, with D unresolved. V was trimmed by 6 bases and J by 2 bases, leaving 13 bases between them. Germline CDR1 reads SQVTM; CDR2 reads ANQGSEA. CDR3 size: 14 residues. CDR3 amino acids: CSVLVNLNTGELFF. The CDR3 nucleotides are TGCAGCGTGTTAGTTAACCTCAACACCGGGGAGCTGTTTTTT.

This clonotype was seen repeatedly, ten times or more. The genes are TRBV12-3 or TRBV12-4 and TRBJ2-7; tentatively, D is TRBD1 (5 bases). The CDR3 contains 14 residues. The germline V and J ends were trimmed by 3 bases and 2 bases, with 11 bases remaining between them. CDR3 sequence: CASSFATGTYEQYF. As DNA, the CDR3 is TGTGCCAGCAGTTTCGCCACAGGTACCTACGAGCAGTACTTC.

This clonotype was observed many times. The chain uses TRBV21-1 and TRBJ2-1; the tabulated D call, TRBD2, remains unverified against the DNA. TRBV21-1 is an annotated pseudogene. The length of the CDR3 is 16 residues. As DNA, the CDR3 is TGTGCCAGCAGCACGGGCGGCAGGGAGGTCTACAATGAGCAGTTCTTC. Amino acids: CASSTGGREVYNEQFF.

This clonotype has a count of ten or more. The rearrangement joins TRBV14 to TRBJ2-1; 10 nucleotides match TRBD2. This CDR3 comprises 17 residues. The germline gives CDR1 SGHDN, CDR2 FVKESK. V dropped 4 bases and J dropped 7; count of bases not matched to a gene: 13. The CDR3 region is CASSPGTALAGVNEQFF. The CDR3 coding sequence is TGTGCCAGCAGCCCCGGGACAGCCCTAGCGGGAGTTAATGAGCAGTTCTTC.

This clonotype was detected ten times or more. The chain has TRBV6-1 and TRBJ2-7, with 10 bases fitting TRBD2. Germline values: CDR1 MNHNS, CDR2 SASEGT. The trim removed 7 bases at V and 4 bases at J, leaving 7 bases unmatched. This CDR3 is 14 amino acids long. CDR3 loop: CASTQRGGYYEQYF. The DNA of the CDR3 is TGTGCCAGCACCCAGCGGGGGGGGTATTACGAGCAGTACTTC.

About this clonotype: Its ends do not fully match the called genes, so a read error is possible. The chain employs TRBV12-3 or TRBV12-4 and TRBJ2-7; the match to TRBD1 covers 9 bases. The CDR3 runs 15 residues. CDR3 sequence (DNA): TGTGCCTGCAGTGCGCCGGGACAGGGTTCCTACGAGCAGTACTTC. Protein sequence: CACSAPGQGSYEQYF.

This clonotype was seen repeatedly, ten times or more. V is TRBV20-1 and J is TRBJ2-2, with 11 bases fitting TRBD2. This CDR3 is built from 16 residues. Germline CDR1 reads DFQATT; CDR2 reads SNEGSKA (reference sequence). The V and J ends lost 5 bases and 6 bases, in that order; junction bases with no gene match: 11. The CDR3 sequence is CSAHGTSGPWAGELFF. Written as DNA, the CDR3 is TGCAGTGCTCATGGGACTAGCGGACCGTGGGCCGGGGAGCTGTTTTTT.

This clonotype came up many times. The J gene is TRBJ2-3, the V gene TRBV7-3, with D maybe TRBD1 (7 bases). The CDR3 runs 13 residues. The ends were cut back, 5 bases at V and 9 bases at J, with 15 bases in the middle. CDR1 SGHTA and CDR2 FQGTGA come from the germline V gene. CDR3 loop: CASSAHSGGTQYF. Here the CDR3 DNA reads TGTGCCAGCAGCGCGCACTCAGGGGGGACGCAGTATTTT.

In this sample, this clonotype turned up many times. The chain employs TRBV12-3 or TRBV12-4 and TRBJ2-3, with TRBD2 matching over 7 bases. The CDR3 length is 14 residues. V shed 3 bases, J shed 5 bases, and the junction held 5 bases outside the gene matches. The CDR3: CASSFAGEGDTQYF. CDR3 DNA sequence: TGTGCCAGCAGTTTCGCGGGGGAGGGAGATACGCAGTATTTT.

A remark on this clonotype: One base away lies a much larger clone, so this may be a sequencing read error. The CDR3 DNA reads TGTGCCAGCCAAGCTCTCAAGGGACGGGCAGATACGCGGTATTTT. Encoded protein: CASQALKGRADTRYF. The V call is TRBV12-3 or TRBV12-4, the J call TRBJ2-3; D possibly uses TRBD1 or TRBD2 (5 bases each). This CDR3 is 15 amino acids long.

This clonotype was seen repeatedly, ten times or more. The chain joins TRBV2 to TRBJ2-4; D is undetermined. Germline loops: CDR1 SNHLY, CDR2 FYNNEI. V was cut by 6 bases and J by 5 bases, with 8 bases left in between. The CDR3 is 12 residues long. The CDR3 sequence: CASSPTENIQYF. In DNA, the CDR3 is TGTGCCAGCAGCCCAACAGAAAACATTCAGTACTTC.

This chain joins TRBV28 and TRBJ2-1; no definite D call. The CDR3 length is 14 residues. Looked up from germline, CDR1 is MDHEN and CDR2 is SYDVKM. V was clipped by 2 bases and J by 0 bases, with 5 bases between them. As DNA, the CDR3 is TGTGCCAGCAGTTTACCAAGCTCCTACAATGAGCAGTTCTTC. It specifies CASSLPSSYNEQFF.

This clonotype was counted ten times or more. CDR3 sequence reads: CASSDPGGDTQYF. The CDR3 DNA reads TGCGCCAGCAGCGACCCAGGGGGAGATACGCAGTATTTT. The rearrangement joins TRBV5-1 to TRBJ2-3; 7 bases are shared with TRBD1. From germline, CDR1 is SGHRS and CDR2 YFSETQ. With V trimmed by 4 bases and J by 5 bases, 4 bases remained unmatched. The CDR3 length is 13 residues.

The sample holds many counts of this clonotype. V gene TRBV10-3 combines with J gene TRBJ1-5; D gene unclear. V dropped 0 bases and J dropped 0 bases, with 6 bases sitting between them. The CDR3 length is 15 residues. Per the germline V gene, CDR1 is ENHRY and CDR2 is SYGVKD. The CDR3 DNA reads as TGTGCCATCAGTGAGTCGCTGCTTAGCAATCAGCCCCAGCATTTT. This encodes CAISESLLSNQPQHF.

The chain recombines TRBV4-2 with TRBJ2-3; 13 nucleotides match TRBD2. This CDR3 spans 17 amino acids. J gave up 7 bases and V 1 base, and 8 bases lay outside the gene matches. Germline lookup yields CDR1 LGHNA and CDR2 YNFKEQ. CDR3 residues: CASSQGTSGGLGHTQYF. CDR3 sequence (DNA): TGTGCCAGCAGCCAAGGGACTAGCGGGGGTCTAGGGCATACGCAGTATTTT.

This clonotype has more than one count but fewer than ten. Lacking the conserved final phenylalanine or tryptophan, this CDR3 likely reflects a read error. The limits of the CDR3 on the DNA are not certain, so only TCRdb's listed CDR3 is given. The chain is built from TRBV4-2 and TRBJ1-6; TRBD1, the D gene given by the table, was not confirmed from the DNA. CDR1 and CDR2 from the germline V gene are LGHNA and YNFKEQ. The CDR3 length is 14 residues, termini included. The CDR3 loop is CASRPSPREPAQGN.

Ten or more counts support this clonotype. V gene TRBV7-8 combines with J gene TRBJ2-1; 7 bases match TRBD2. The CDR3 has 16 amino acids. Germline V gene sequence: CDR1 SGHVS, CDR2 FQNEAQ. V trimming: 5 bases; J trimming: 4 bases; junction bases outside the gene matches: 11. The CDR3 region is CASSLVGGLVYNEQFF. The CDR3 DNA follows: TGTGCCAGCAGCCTAGTGGGTGGACTAGTATACAATGAGCAGTTCTTC.

This clonotype has a count of ten or more. The chain links TRBV2 to TRBJ1-1; 8 bases align to TRBD1. CDR1 is SNHLY, CDR2 FYNNEI, per germline. After removal of 6 bases from V and 10 bases from J, the junction contained 10 bases not matched to a gene. The CDR3 has 13 amino acids. This CDR3 reads CASRAGQGVRAFF. The CDR3 DNA is TGTGCCAGCAGGGCAGGACAGGGAGTGCGAGCTTTCTTT. Looking up the rest from reference TRBV2 and TRBJ1-1 gives the full variable domain: EPEVTQTPSHQVTQMGQEVILRCVPISNHLYFYWYRQILGQKVEFLVSFYNNEISEKSEIFDDQFSVERPDGSNFTLKIRSTKLEDSAMYFCASRAGQGVRAFFGQGTRLTVV.

This clonotype has ten or more counts. The chain is built from TRBV4-1 and TRBJ2-3, with D perhaps TRBD2 (5 bases). There are 15 residues in the CDR3. Trimming left V 0 bases short and J 4 bases short, with 11 bases between. Looked up from germline, CDR1 is MGHRA and CDR2 is YSYEKL. CDR3 DNA sequence: TGCGCCAGCAGCCAAGATCGAGAGGGCGCAGATACGCAGTATTTT. It translates to CASSQDREGADTQYF.

The V gene is TRBV9, the J gene TRBJ2-5; 10 nucleotides match TRBD2. Germline assignment: CDR1 SGDLS and CDR2 YYNGEE. The CDR3 runs to 14 residues. Losses at the gene ends were 0 bases for V and 4 bases for J; bases not matched to a gene: 0. CDR3: CASSVGLAGETQYF. CDR3 DNA: TGTGCCAGCAGCGTAGGACTAGCGGGAGAGACCCAGTACTTC.

This clonotype was recorded many times. The chain employs TRBV29-1 and TRBJ1-2; D is unclear. CDR1 SQVTM and CDR2 ANQGSEA come from the germline V gene. The CDR3 length is 12 residues. Trimming took off 6 bases at V and 7 bases at J, with 15 bases between the two ends. This CDR3 is CSVPASGFGYTF. The CDR3 DNA sequence: TGCAGCGTCCCTGCCAGCGGATTTGGCTACACCTTC.

This clonotype was observed at least ten times. The chain uses TRBV12-3 or TRBV12-4 and TRBJ1-5; no clear D gene. CDR3 length: 13 amino acids. V was cut by 6 bases and J by 5 bases, with 11 bases left in between. The CDR3 DNA follows: TGTGCCAGCAGCAAAGACGGATATCAGCCCCAGCATTTT. Protein: CASSKDGYQPQHF.

This clonotype was observed a single time. A read error may account for a junction end that differs from germline. This chain links TRBV27 with TRBJ2-7; 9 bases align to TRBD2. CDR3 length equals 14 residues. Germline CDR1 reads MNHEY; CDR2 reads SMNVEV (reference sequence). The CDR3 nucleotides are TGTGCCAGCAGTTTTGCGGGAGGGGGCGGGGAGCTGTACTTC. It specifies CASSFAGGGGELYF.

This clonotype was observed at least ten times. The chain carries TRBV7-8 and TRBJ2-7; 11 bases are shared with TRBD2. The CDR3 loop spans 16 amino acids. J lost 2 bases, V lost 5 bases, and 8 bases had no gene match. Germline V gives CDR1 SGHVS, CDR2 FQNEAQ. In DNA, the CDR3 is TGTGCCAGCAGCCTAGGGACTAGCGGTTATGCCTACGAGCAGTACTTC. It specifies CASSLGTSGYAYEQYF.

This chain joins TRBV2 and TRBJ2-1; TRBD1 or TRBD2 may be the D gene (6 bases each). The CDR3 covers 16 residues. V gave up 6 bases and J gave up 1 base, with 16 bases separating them. In germline, CDR1 is SNHLY, CDR2 FYNNEI. CDR3 DNA: TGTGCCAGCAGGCCCGGGGGCCCACATTCCTACAATGAGCAGTTCTTC. It encodes CASRPGGPHSYNEQFF.

There are many counts of this clonotype. The CDR3: CASNGVGQPQHF. CDR3 DNA sequence: TGTGCCAGCAACGGGGTAGGGCAGCCCCAGCATTTT. This chain uses TRBV2 with TRBJ1-5; the D is unclear. Germline-derived CDR1 and CDR2 are SNHLY and FYNNEI. V was cut by 7 bases and J by 7 bases, with 11 bases left in between. The CDR3 contains 12 residues.

This clonotype was seen repeatedly, ten times or more. This chain uses TRBV5-1 with TRBJ1-5; 7 positions agree with TRBD1. J was trimmed by 7 bases and V by 0 bases; bases with no gene match: 1. CDR1 SGHRS and CDR2 YFSETQ come from the germline V gene. The CDR3 length is 13 residues. Here the CDR3 reads CASSLGQGQPQHF. In DNA, the CDR3 is TGCGCCAGCAGCTTGGGACAGGGCCAGCCCCAGCATTTT.

In its sample, this clonotype was seen many times. The chain carries TRBV30 and TRBJ2-3; weak D call: TRBD2 (5 bases). Germline V gene sequence: CDR1 GTSNPN, CDR2 SVGIG (reference sequence). CDR3 length: 10 residues. The CDR3 coding sequence is TGTGCTTTAGAGGGAGATACGCAGTATTTT. Its translation: CALEGDTQYF.

The genes are TRBV11-2 and TRBJ1-4, with 8 bases identical to TRBD1. CDR3 length: 16 amino acids. Germline CDR1 and CDR2: SGHAT and FQNNGV. The trim removed 2 bases at V and 7 bases at J, leaving 9 bases unmatched. For the CDR3, the DNA is TGTGCCAGCAGCTTAAACCCAGGGGGCTTGGGTGAAAAACTGTTTTTT. Protein sequence: CASSLNPGGLGEKLFF. Full variable domain (remainder filled in from reference TRBV11-2 and TRBJ1-4): EAGVAQSPRYKIIEKRQSVAFWCNPISGHATLYWYQQILGQGPKLLIQFQNNGVVDDSQLPKDRFSAERLKGVDSTLKIQPAKLEDSAVYLCASSLNPGGLGEKLFFGSGTQLSVL.

In its sample, this clonotype was seen a few times. The CDR3, as DNA: TGCAGTGCTACTGGGGGGCAAGAGACCCAGTACTTC. Translation gives CSATGGQETQYF. The chain combines TRBV20-1 with TRBJ2-5; maybe TRBD2 (6 bases). Germline V gene sequence: CDR1 DFQATT, CDR2 SNEGSKA (reference sequence). The CDR3 sequence is 12 residues long. Trimming pared 4 bases from V and 2 bases from J, leaving 8 bases between.